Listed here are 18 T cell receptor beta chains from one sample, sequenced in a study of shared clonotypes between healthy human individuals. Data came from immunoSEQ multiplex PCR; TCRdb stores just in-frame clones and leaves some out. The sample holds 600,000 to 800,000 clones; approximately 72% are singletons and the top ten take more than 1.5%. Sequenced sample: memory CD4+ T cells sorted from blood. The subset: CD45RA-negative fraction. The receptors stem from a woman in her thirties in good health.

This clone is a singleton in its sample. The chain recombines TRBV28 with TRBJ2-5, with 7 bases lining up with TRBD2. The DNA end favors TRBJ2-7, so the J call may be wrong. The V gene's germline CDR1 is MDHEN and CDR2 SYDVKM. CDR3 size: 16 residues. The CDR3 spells CASSSQLRAGDYEQYF. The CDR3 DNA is TGTGCCAGCAGTTCCCAACTGAGGGCGGGAGACTACGAGCAGTACTTC.

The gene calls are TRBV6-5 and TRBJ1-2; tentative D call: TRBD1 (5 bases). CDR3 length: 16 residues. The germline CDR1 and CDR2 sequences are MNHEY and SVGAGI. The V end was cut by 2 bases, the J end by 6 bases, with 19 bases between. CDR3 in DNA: TGTGCCAGCAGTTACCCGCGGGGGGTACAGATTAATGGCTACACCTTC. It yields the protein CASSYPRGVQINGYTF.

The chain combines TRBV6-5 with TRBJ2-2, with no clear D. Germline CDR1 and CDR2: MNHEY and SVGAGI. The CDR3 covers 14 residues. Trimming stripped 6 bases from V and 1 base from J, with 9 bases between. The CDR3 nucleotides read TGTGCCAGCAGAACCGACTTGAACACCGGGGAGCTGTTTTTT. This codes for CASRTDLNTGELFF.

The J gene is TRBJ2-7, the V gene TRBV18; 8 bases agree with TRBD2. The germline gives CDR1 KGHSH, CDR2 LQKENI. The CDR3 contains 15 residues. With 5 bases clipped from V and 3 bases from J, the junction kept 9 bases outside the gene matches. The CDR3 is CASSEPSGSVYEQYF. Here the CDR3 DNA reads TGTGCCAGCTCAGAGCCTAGCGGGTCTGTCTACGAGCAGTACTTC.

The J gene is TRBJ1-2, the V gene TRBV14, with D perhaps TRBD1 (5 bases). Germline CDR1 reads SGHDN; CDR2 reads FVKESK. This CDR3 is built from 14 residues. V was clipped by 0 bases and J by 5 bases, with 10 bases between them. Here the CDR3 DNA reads TGTGCCAGCAGCCAAGATGGGCGGGGGTATGGCTACACCTTC. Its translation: CASSQDGRGYGYTF.

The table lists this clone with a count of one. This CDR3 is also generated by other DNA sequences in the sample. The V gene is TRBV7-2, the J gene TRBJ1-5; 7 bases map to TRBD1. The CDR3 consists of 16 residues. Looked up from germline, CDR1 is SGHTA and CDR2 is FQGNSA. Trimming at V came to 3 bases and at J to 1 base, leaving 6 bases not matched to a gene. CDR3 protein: CASSFRQGGSNQPQHF. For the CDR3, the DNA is TGTGCCAGCAGCTTTCGACAGGGAGGAAGCAATCAGCCCCAGCATTTT.

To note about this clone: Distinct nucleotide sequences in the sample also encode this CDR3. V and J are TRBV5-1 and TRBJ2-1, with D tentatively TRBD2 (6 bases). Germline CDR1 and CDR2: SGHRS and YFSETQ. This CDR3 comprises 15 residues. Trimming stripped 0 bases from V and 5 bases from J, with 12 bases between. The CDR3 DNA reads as TGCGCCAGCAGCTTGGGGGACTTACCTAACAATGAGCAGTTCTTC. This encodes CASSLGDLPNNEQFF.

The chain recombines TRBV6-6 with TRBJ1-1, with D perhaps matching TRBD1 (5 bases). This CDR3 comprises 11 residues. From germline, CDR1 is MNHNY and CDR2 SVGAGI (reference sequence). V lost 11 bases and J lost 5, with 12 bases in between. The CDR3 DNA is TGTGCCGTCTGGCGGGGGACTGAAGCTTTCTTT. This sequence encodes CAVWRGTEAFF.

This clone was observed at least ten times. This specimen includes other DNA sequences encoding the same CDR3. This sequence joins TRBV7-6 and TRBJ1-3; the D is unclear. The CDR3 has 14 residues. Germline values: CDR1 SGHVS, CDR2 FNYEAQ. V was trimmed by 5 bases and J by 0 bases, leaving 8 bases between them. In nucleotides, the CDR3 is TGTGCCAGCAGCCTCACAGACTCTGGAAACACCATATATTTT. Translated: CASSLTDSGNTIYF.

In DNA form, the CDR3 reads TGTGCCAGCAGTTACTTTACCGGGACAGGAGACACCATATATTTT. It codes for CASSYFTGTGDTIYF. The J gene is TRBJ1-3, the V gene TRBV6-4, with 8 bases matching TRBD1. Germline CDR1 MRHNA, CDR2 SNTAGT. V shed 5 bases and J 8 bases; nucleotides not matched to a gene: 11. The CDR3 covers 15 residues.

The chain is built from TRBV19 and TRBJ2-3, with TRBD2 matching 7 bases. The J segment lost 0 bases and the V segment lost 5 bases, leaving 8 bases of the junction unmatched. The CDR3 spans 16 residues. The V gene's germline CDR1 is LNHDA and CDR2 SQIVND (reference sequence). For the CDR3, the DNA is TGTGCCAGTAGTGCGTCTAGCGGAATTAGCACAGATACGCAGTATTTT. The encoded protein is CASSASSGISTDTQYF.

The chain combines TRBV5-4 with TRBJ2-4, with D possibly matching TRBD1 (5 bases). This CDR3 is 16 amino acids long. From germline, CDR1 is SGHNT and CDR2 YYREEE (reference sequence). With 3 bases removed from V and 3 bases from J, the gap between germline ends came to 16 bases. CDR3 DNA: TGTGCCAGCAGCTCAGGGTTCTCCCGTAACAAAAACATTCAGTACTTC. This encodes CASSSGFSRNKNIQYF.

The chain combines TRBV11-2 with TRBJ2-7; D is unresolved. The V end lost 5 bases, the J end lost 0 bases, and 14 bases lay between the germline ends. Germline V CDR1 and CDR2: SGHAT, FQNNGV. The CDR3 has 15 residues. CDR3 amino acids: CASSPRAESSYEQYF. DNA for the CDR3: TGTGCCAGCAGCCCCCGGGCCGAGAGCTCCTACGAGCAGTACTTC. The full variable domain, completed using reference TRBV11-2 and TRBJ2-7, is EAGVAQSPRYKIIEKRQSVAFWCNPISGHATLYWYQQILGQGPKLLIQFQNNGVVDDSQLPKDRFSAERLKGVDSTLKIQPAKLEDSAVYLCASSPRAESSYEQYFGPGTRLTVT.

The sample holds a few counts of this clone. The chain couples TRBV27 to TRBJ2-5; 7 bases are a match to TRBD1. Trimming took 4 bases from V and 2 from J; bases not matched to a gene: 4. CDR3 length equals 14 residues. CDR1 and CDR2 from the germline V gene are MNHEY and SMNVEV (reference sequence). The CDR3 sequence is CASSSQGPQETQYF. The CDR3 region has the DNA TGTGCCAGCAGTTCACAGGGGCCGCAAGAGACCCAGTACTTC.

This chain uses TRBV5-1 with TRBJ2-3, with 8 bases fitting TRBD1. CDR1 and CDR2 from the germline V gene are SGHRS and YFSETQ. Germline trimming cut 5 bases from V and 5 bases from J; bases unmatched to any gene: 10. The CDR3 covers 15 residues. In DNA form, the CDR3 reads TGCGCCAGCAGGAGCGGACAGGGAGAGGTAGATACGCAGTATTTT. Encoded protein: CASRSGQGEVDTQYF. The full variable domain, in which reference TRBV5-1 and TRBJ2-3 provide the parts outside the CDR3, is KAGVTQTPRYLIKTRGQQVTLSCSPISGHRSVSWYQQTPGQGLQFLFEYFSETQRNKGNFPGRFSGRQFSNSRSEMNVSTLELGDSALYLCASRSGQGEVDTQYFGPGTRLTVL.

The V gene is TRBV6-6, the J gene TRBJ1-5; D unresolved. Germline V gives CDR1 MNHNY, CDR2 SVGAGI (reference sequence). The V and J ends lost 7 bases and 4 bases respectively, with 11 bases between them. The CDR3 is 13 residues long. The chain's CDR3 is CASKWSENQPQHF. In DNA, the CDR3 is TGTGCCAGCAAGTGGTCTGAAAATCAGCCCCAGCATTTT.

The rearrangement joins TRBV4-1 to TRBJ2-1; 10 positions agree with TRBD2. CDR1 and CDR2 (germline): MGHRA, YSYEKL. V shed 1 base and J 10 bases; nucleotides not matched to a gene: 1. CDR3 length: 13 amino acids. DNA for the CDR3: TGCGCCAGCAGCCAAGGTAGCGGGGGGGAGCAGTTCTTC. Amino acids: CASSQGSGGEQFF.

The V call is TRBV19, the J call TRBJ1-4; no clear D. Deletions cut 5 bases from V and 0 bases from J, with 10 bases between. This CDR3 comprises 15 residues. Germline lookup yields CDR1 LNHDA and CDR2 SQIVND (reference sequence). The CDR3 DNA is TGTGCCAGTAGTCCGGTACATACAACTAATGAAAAACTGTTTTTT. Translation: CASSPVHTTNEKLFF.